The clone carrying this T cell receptor beta chain was counted between two and nine times. Its specificity is not known. These data come from a study of CD8+ T cells in alopecia areata. Study context: Treated patients were given oral tofacitinib, which was dosed at 5 to 10 mg twice daily.

The treatment is: oral pan-JAK inhibitor, 5-10 mg twice daily. Study observations and caveats: Baseline CD8+ expansion's link to response remains uncertain, as there was one nonresponder. Scalp clonality and expanded CD8+ clones among the top 100 showed significant decreases with tofacitinib.

V dropped 2 bases and J dropped 4 bases, with 11 bases sitting between them. The germline V gene encodes CDR1 MGHRA and CDR2 YSYEKL. The CDR3 consists of 14 residues. Extracted RNA was reverse transcribed, and the resulting cDNA served as sequencing template. Profiling relied on immunoSEQ multiplex PCR, and the TCRdb table lists in-frame clones only, not all of them. This table holds a few hundred thousand clones, approximately 38% found once. The sequences come from CD4+ T cells sorted from blood, collected at approximately week 34, from a patient treated with tofacitinib. The genes are TRBV4-1 and TRBJ1-1, with D uncertain. The clonotype comes from a human donor with alopecia areata. The CDR3 region is CASSQPTRSTEAFF. The CDR3 DNA is TGCGCCAGCAGCCAACCTACGAGGAGCACTGAAGCTTTCTTT.